This paragraph reports one T cell receptor (beta chain). This entry is derived from a study of cytomegalovirus exposure and HLA in healthy donors. Study information: In a previous analysis, 110 million or so unique TCR beta sequences were found from 150 million to 200 million T cells.

The CDR3 is 17 amino acids. The germline V gene has CDR1 SGHRS and CDR2 YFSETQ. The V and J ends lost 6 bases and 2 bases respectively, with 21 bases between them. Amplification used 60 Vbeta primers and 13 Jbeta primers. Here immunoSEQ multiplex PCR was the method, and the copy in TCRdb shows in-frame clones only, minus some. This sample has about 140,000 clones, with 65% to 80% found just once. The chain has TRBV5-1 and TRBJ1-3, with D uncertain. This sequence was found in a male donor in good health and CMV-seronegative. The sequencing sample was made of PBMCs. The CDR3 loop reads CASTTGEAGLTGNTIYF. The DNA for the CDR3 is TGCGCCAGCACCACGGGAGAGGCAGGTTTAACTGGAAACACCATATATTTT.